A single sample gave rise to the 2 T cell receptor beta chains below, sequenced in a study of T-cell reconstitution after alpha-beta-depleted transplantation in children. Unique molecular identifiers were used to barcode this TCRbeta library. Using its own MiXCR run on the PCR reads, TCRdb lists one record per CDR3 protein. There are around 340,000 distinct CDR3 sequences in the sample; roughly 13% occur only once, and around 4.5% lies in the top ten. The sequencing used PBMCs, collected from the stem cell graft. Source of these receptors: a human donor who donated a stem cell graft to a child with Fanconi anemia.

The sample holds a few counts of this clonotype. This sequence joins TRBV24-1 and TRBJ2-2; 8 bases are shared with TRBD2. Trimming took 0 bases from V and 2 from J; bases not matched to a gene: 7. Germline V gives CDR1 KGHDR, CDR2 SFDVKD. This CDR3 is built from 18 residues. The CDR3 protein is CATSDLPAGVDNTGELFF. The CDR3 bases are TGTGCCACCAGTGATTTGCCAGCGGGGGTAGACAACACCGGGGAGCTGTTTTTT.

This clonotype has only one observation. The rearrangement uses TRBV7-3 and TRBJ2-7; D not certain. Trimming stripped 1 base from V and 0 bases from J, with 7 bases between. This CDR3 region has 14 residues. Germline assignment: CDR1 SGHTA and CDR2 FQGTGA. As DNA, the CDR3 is TGTGCCAGCAGCTTAAGTTCCTACTCCTACGAGCAGTACTTC. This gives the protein CASSLSSYSYEQYF.